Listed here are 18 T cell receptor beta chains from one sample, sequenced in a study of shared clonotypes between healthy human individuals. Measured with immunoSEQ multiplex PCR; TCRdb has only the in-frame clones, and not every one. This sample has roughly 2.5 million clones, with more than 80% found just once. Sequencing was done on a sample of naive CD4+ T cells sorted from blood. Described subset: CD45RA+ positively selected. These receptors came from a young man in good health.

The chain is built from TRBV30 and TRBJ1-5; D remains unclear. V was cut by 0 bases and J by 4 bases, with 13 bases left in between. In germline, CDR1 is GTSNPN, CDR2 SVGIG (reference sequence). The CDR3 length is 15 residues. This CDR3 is CAWSVSMQRNQPQHF. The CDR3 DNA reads TGTGCCTGGAGTGTATCGATGCAGAGAAATCAGCCCCAGCATTTT.

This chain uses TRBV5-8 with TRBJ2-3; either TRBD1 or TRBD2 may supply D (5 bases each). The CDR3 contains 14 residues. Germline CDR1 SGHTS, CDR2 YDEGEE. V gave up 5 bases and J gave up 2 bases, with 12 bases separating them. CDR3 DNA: TGTGCCAGCAGTCGGGACCCAAACACAGATACGCAGTATTTT. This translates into CASSRDPNTDTQYF.

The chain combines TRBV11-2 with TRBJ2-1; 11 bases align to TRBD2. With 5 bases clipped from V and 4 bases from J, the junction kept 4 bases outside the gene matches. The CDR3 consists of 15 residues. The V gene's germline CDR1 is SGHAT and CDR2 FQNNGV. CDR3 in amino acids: CASSQGTSGYNEQFF. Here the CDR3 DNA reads TGTGCCAGCAGCCAAGGGACTAGCGGATACAATGAGCAGTTCTTC. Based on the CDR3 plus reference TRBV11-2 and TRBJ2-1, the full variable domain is EAGVAQSPRYKIIEKRQSVAFWCNPISGHATLYWYQQILGQGPKLLIQFQNNGVVDDSQLPKDRFSAERLKGVDSTLKIQPAKLEDSAVYLCASSQGTSGYNEQFFGPGTRLTVL.

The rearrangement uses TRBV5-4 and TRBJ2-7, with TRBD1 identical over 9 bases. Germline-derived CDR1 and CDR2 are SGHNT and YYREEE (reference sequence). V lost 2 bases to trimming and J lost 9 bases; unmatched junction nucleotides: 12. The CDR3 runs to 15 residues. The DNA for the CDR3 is TGTGCCAGCAGCTTCCGGACAGGGGCGACAGAGGTGCAGTACTTC. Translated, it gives CASSFRTGATEVQYF.

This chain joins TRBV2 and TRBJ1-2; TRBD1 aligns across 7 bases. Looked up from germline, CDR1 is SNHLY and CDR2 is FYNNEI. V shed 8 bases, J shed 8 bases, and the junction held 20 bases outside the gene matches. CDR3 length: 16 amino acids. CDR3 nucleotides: TGTGCCAGCCCCTCACCGACAGGGTTCCTCTATGGAGGCTACACCTTC. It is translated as CASPSPTGFLYGGYTF.

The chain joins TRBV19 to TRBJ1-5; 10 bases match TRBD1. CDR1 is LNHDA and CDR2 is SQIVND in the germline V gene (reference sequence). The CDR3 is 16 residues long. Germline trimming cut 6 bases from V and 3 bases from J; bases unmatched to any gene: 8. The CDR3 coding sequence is TGTGCCAGTAGGGACGACAGGGGGCATGTCAATCAGCCCCAGCATTTT. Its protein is CASRDDRGHVNQPQHF.

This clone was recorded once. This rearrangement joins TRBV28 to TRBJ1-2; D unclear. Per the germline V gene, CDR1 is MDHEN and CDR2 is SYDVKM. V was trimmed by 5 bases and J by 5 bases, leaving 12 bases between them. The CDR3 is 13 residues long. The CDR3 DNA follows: TGTGCCAGCAGTCCCCCCGGTCTTTATGGCTACACCTTC. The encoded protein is CASSPPGLYGYTF.

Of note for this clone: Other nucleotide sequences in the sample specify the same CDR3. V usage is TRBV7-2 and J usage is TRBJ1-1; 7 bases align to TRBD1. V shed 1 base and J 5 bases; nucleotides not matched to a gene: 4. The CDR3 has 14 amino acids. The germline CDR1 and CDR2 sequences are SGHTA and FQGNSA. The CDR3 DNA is TGTGCCAGCAGCTTAGGGGGGACAGTTACTGAAGCTTTCTTT. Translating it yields CASSLGGTVTEAFF. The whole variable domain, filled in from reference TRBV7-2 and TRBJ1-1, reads GAGVSQSPSNKVTEKGKDVELRCDPISGHTALYWYRQSLGQGLEFLIYFQGNSAPDKSGLPSDRFSAERTGGSVSTLTIQRTQQEDSAVYLCASSLGGTVTEAFFGQGTRLTVV.

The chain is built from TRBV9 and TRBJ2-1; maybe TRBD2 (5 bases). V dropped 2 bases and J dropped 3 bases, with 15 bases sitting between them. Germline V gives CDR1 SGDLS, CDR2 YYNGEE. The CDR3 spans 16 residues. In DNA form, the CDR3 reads TGTGCCAGCAGCGTCACGGACTCAGTATACTACAATGAGCAGTTCTTC. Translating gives CASSVTDSVYYNEQFF.

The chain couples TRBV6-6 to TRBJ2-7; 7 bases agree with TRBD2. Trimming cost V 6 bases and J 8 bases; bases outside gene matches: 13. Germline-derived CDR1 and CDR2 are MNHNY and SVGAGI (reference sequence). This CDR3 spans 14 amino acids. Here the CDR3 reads CASSSLGGFDQQYF. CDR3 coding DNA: TGTGCCAGCAGCTCCCTGGGGGGGTTCGACCAGCAGTACTTC.

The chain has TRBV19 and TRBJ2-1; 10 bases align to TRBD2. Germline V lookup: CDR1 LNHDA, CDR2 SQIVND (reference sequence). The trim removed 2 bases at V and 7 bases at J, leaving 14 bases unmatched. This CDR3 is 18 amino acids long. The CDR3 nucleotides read TGTGCCAGTAGTATATCTTCGGCTAGCGGGAGATTGTTGAATGAGCAGTTCTTC. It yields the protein CASSISSASGRLLNEQFF.

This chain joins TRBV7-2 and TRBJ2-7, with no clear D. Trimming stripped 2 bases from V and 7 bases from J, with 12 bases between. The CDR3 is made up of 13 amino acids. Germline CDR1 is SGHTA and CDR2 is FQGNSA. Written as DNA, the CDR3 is TGTGCCAGCAGCTTATGGCTAGAAAGGGAGCAGTACTTC. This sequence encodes CASSLWLEREQYF.

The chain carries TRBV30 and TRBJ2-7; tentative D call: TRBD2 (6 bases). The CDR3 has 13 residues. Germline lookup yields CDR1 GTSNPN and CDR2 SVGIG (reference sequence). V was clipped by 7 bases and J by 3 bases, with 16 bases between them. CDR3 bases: TGTGCCTTAACTACGGGACTTTTCTACGAGCAGTACTTC. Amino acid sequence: CALTTGLFYEQYF.

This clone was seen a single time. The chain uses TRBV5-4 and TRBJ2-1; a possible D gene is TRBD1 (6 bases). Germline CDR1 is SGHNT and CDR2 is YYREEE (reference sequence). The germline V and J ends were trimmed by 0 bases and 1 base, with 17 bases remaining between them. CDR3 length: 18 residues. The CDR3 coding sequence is TGTGCCAGCAGCTTGGGGGTAGGGGGATGGAGTTCCTACAATGAGCAGTTCTTC. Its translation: CASSLGVGGWSSYNEQFF.

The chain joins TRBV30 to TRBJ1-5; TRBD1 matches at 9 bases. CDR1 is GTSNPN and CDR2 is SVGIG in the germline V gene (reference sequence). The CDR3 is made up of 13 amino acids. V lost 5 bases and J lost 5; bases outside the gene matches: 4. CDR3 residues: CAWGQGIDQPQHF. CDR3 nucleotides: TGTGCCTGGGGACAGGGGATCGATCAGCCCCAGCATTTT. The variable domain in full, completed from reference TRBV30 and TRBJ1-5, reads SQTIHQWPATLVQPVGSPLSLECTVEGTSNPNLYWYRQAAGRGLQLLFYSVGIGQISSEVPQNLSASRPQDRQFILSSKKLLLSDSGFYLCAWGQGIDQPQHFGDGTRLSIL.

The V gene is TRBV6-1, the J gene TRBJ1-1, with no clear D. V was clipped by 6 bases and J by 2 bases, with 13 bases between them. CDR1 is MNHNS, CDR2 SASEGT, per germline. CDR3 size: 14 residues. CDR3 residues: CASSWIPPNTEAFF. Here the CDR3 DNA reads TGTGCCAGCAGCTGGATTCCCCCTAACACTGAAGCTTTCTTT.

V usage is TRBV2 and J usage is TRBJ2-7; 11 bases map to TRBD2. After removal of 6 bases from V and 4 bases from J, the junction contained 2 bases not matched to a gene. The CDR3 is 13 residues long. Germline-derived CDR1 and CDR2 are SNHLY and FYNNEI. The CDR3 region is CASRLAGVYEQYF. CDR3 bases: TGTGCCAGCAGACTAGCGGGAGTTTACGAGCAGTACTTC.

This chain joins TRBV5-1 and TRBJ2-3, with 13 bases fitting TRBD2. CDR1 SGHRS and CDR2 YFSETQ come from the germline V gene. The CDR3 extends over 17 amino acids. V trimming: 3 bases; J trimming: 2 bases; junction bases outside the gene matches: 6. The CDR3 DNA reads TGCGCCAGCAGCTGGGCCGGGACTAGCGGGACCACAGATACGCAGTATTTT. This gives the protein CASSWAGTSGTTDTQYF. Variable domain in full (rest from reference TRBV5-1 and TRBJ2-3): KAGVTQTPRYLIKTRGQQVTLSCSPISGHRSVSWYQQTPGQGLQFLFEYFSETQRNKGNFPGRFSGRQFSNSRSEMNVSTLELGDSALYLCASSWAGTSGTTDTQYFGPGTRLTVL.